Detailed here is one T cell receptor beta chain. Germline assignment: CDR1 SNHLY and CDR2 FYNNEI. This CDR3 is 12 amino acids long. The ends were cut back, 8 bases at V and 4 bases at J, with 9 bases in the middle. The data stem from a study of blood T cell repertoires in COVID-19. Study-wide context: Donors in the United States, Italy and Spain gave samples during acute or convalescent COVID-19. PBMCs, B-cell-depleted T cells, or T cells provided the cDNA or gDNA that made up the material.

As originally analysed: The assay estimated nucleated cells by amplifying reference gene primers. This table comes from immunoSEQ multiplex PCR, and its TCRdb copy is limited to in-frame clones, with some not included. V and J calls and clone size are copied from that table; D and trimming were computed from the DNA. The table lists roughly 230,000 clones, approximately 83% of them singletons. The J gene is TRBJ2-1, the V gene TRBV2; D is undetermined. The sequencing sample was made of peripheral blood. The TCR was taken from a man aged 40-49 years with acute or convalescent COVID-19. The CDR3 sequence is CASGAPYNEQFF. As DNA, the CDR3 is TGTGCCAGCGGAGCACCTTACAATGAGCAGTTCTTC.